This T cell receptor beta chain derives from a study of vaccination effects on CD4 cells after COVID-19. Cells that had been cultured for less than eleven days were the source of isolated CD4+ T cells. Previously uninfected by SARS-CoV-2, the vaccine recipients also showed negative nucleocapsid antibodies. Trimming took 2 bases from V and 6 from J, leaving 11 bases between them. CDR1 WNHNN and CDR2 SYGVQD come from the germline V gene (reference sequence). This CDR3 contains 14 residues. General study findings and limits: Only a few convalescent patients and no early post-infection timepoints featured in the study.

A word on this clone: As yet, its antigen is unknown.

Only in-frame clones appear in the TCRdb table, and some are missing; sequencing was by immunoSEQ multiplex PCR. Among about 30,000 clones listed, about 62% were seen once. The sequence was obtained from a human donor who received a COVID-19 vaccine. Sequenced here: CD4+ T cells from PBMCs cultured without peptide, sampled before COVID-19 vaccination. The chain links TRBV10-1 to TRBJ2-1; D gene ambiguous. The CDR3 region is CASSEAAPVNEQFF. In nucleotides, the CDR3 is TGCGCCAGCAGTGAGGCAGCCCCGGTCAATGAGCAGTTCTTC.